Detailed here is one TCR beta chain. Libraries were prepared by immunoSEQ multiplex PCR; TCRdb keeps only in-frame clonotypes and omits some of them. The repertoire holds 100,000 to 150,000 clones, with approximately 83% as singletons. This entry belongs to a study of blood T cell repertoires in COVID-19. V shed 6 bases, J shed 1 base, and the junction held 13 bases outside the gene matches. The CDR3 sequence is 17 residues long. Germline V CDR1 and CDR2: MGHDK, SYGVNS. Sequencing was performed on peripheral blood. The chain joins TRBV25-1 to TRBJ1-1; 8 bases are a match to TRBD1. The receptor was isolated from a man aged 55-75 years with acute or convalescent COVID-19. CDR3 protein: CASRNGQGTWGNTEAFF. For the CDR3, the DNA is TGTGCCAGCAGAAACGGACAGGGAACTTGGGGGAACACTGAAGCTTTCTTT.